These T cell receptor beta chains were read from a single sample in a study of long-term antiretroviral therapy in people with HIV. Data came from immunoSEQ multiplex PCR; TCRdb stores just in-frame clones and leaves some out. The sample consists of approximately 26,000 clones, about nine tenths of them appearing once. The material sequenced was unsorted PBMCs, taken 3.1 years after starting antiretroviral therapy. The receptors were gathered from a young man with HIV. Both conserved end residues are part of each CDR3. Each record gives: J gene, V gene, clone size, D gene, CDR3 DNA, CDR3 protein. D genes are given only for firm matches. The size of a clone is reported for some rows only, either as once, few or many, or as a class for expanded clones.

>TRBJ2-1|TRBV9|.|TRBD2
TGTGCCAGCAGCGTAGAACTAGCGGGGAGATACAGTGAGCAGTTCTTC
CASSVELAGRYSEQFF
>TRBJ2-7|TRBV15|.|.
TGTGCCACCAGCAGAGGCGGACTTATTTACGAGCAGTACTTC
CATSRGGLIYEQYF
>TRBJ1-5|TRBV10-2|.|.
TGCGCCAGCAGTGAGTCGGGTAGCAATCAGCCCCAGCATTTT
CASSESGSNQPQHF
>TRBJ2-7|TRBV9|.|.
TGTGCCAGCAGCGACGGGGCTAGCTCCTACGAGCAGTACTTC
CASSDGASSYEQYF
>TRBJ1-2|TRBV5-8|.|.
TGTGCCAGCAGCTTGAATGATCGGGGCGACTATGGCTACACCTTC
CASSLNDRGDYGYTF
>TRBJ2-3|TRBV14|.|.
TGTGCCAGCAGCCAAATCGGGAGCACAGATACGCAGTATTTT
CASSQIGSTDTQYF
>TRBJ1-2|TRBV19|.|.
TGTGCCAGTAGTTTGGACAGACTCTATGGCTACACCTTC
CASSLDRLYGYTF
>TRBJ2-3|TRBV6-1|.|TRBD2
TGTGCCAGCAGTGAAAGTCTAGCGGGAACCACAGATACGCAGTATTTT
CASSESLAGTTDTQYF
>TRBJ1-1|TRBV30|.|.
TGTGCCTGGAGTCCGACATGGAACACTGAAGCTTTCTTT
CAWSPTWNTEAFF
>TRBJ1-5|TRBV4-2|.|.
TGTGCCAGCAGCCAAGATCAGGGAATTAATCAGCCCCAGCATTTT
CASSQDQGINQPQHF
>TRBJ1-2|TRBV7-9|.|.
TGTGCCAGCAGCCCCACAGTTGGCTCTGGCTACACCTTC
CASSPTVGSGYTF
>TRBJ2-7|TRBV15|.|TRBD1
TGTGCCACCAGCAGAGATCGTAAAATTAGGGACAGCTCCTACGAGCAGTACTTC
CATSRDRKIRDSSYEQYF
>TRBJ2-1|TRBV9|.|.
TGTGCCAGCAGCGGCGGACTTAACAATGAGCAGTTCTTC
CASSGGLNNEQFF
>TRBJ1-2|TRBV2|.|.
TGTGCCAGCAGCACGGACACCCCGGCGGGTGGCTACACCTTC
CASSTDTPAGGYTF
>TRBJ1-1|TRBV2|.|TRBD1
TGTGCCAGCAGTAGGGGGCAGAACACTGAAGCTTTCTTT
CASSRGQNTEAFF
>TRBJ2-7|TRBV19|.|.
TGTGCCAGTAGTCGAAGCCTCCCGGGACCTGACTCCTACGAGCAGTACTTC
CASSRSLPGPDSYEQYF
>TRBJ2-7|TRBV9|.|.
TGTGCCAGCAGCGTAGAAGGCACTGCCTACGAGCAGTACTTC
CASSVEGTAYEQYF
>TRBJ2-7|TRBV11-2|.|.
TGTGCCAGCAGCTTACGGTATCCTAATCCCTACGAGCAGTACTTC
CASSLRYPNPYEQYF
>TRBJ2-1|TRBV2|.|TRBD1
TGTGCCAGCAGTAGGGGACAGGGTTCCTACAATGAGCAGTTCTTC
CASSRGQGSYNEQFF
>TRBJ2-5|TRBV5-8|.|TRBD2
TGTGCCAGCAGCTCGGGACTAGCGGTAGGGGAACAAGAGACCCAGTACTTC
CASSSGLAVGEQETQYF
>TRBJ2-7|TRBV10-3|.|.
TGTGCCATCAGGGACAGAAACCTCTACGAGCAGTACTTC
CAIRDRNLYEQYF
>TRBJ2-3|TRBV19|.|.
TGTGCCAGTTCCCACAGTGGCACAGATACGCAGTATTTT
CASSHSGTDTQYF
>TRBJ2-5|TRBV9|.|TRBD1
TGTGCCAGCGGACAGGGGGGGCAGGAGACCCAGTACTTC
CASGQGGQETQYF
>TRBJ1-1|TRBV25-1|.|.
TGTGCCAGCAGTCCCGGACTGTTGAACACTGAAGCTTTCTTT
CASSPGLLNTEAFF
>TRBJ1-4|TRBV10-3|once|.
TGTGCCATCAGGGAGACAGAGGAAAAACTGTTTTTT
CAIRETEEKLFF
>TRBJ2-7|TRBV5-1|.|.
TGCGCCAGCAGAAGTAGTGGCGGAAGTAAGTACTTC
CASRSSGGSKYF
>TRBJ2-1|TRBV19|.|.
TGTGCCACTTCGGCTAGTGGCTCCTACAATGAGCAGTTCTTC
CATSASGSYNEQFF
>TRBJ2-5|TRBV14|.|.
TGTGCCAGCAGCCACCCCGGGACCGAAGAGACCCAGTACTTC
CASSHPGTEETQYF